The sample holds a few counts of the clone carrying this TCR beta chain. Antigen: not known. Germline assignment: CDR1 SNHLY and CDR2 FYNNEI. The germline V and J ends were trimmed by 5 bases and 8 bases, with 13 bases remaining between them. The CDR3 totals 13 residues. The record originates from a study of response to subunit inactivated influenza vaccine. General study results and limits: Seasonal influenza vaccination, on each occasion, was suggested by the authors to recruit few new T cells.

TCRdb fed the RT-PCR reads into MiXCR, producing one record per CDR3 protein. The sample contains 450,000 to 600,000 distinct CDR3 sequences, about 7.2% of which appear only once. The genes are TRBV2 and TRBJ1-5; D call uncertain. The receptor comes from a man aged 50 to 69 who received an inactivated influenza vaccine. This specimen consisted of PBMCs from blood, obtained 23 months after vaccination. In nucleotides, the CDR3 is TGTGCCAGCAGTTCACACCCTTTTGAGCCCCAGCATTTT. Translation: CASSSHPFEPQHF.